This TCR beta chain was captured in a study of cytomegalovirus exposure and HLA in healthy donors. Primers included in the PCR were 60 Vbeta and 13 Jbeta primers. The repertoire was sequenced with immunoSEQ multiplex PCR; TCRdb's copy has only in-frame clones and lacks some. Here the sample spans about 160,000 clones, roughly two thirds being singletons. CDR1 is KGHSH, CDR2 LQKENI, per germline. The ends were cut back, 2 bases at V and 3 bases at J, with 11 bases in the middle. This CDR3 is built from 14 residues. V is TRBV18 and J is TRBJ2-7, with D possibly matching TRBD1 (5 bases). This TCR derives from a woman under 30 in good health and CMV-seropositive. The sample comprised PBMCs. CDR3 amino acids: CASSPTGQLYEQYF. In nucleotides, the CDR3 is TGTGCCAGCTCACCAACAGGACAACTCTACGAGCAGTACTTC.